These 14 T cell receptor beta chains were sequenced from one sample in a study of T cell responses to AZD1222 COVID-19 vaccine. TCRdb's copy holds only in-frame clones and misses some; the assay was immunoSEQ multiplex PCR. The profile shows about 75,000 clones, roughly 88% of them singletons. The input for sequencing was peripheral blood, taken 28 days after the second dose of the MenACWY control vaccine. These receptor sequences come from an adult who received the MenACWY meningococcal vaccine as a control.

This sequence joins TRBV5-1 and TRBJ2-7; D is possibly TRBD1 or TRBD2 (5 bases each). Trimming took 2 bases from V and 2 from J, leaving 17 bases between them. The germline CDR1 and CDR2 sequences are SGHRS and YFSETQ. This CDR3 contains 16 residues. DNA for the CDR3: TGCGCCAGCAGCTTCTCCGGGACCGAACCACCCTACGAGCAGTACTTC. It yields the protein CASSFSGTEPPYEQYF.

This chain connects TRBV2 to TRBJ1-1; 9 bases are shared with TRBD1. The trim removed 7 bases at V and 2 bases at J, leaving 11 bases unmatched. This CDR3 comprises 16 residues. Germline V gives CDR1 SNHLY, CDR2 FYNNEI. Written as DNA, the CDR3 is TGTGCCAGCACCGTAGACAGGGGGTATCGTAACACTGAAGCTTTCTTT. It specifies CASTVDRGYRNTEAFF.

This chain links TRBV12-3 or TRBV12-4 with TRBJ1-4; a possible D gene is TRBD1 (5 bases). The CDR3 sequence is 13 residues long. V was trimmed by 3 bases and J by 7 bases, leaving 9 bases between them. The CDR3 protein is CASSFQGGEKLFF. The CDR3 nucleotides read TGTGCCAGCAGTTTCCAGGGAGGTGAAAAACTGTTTTTT.

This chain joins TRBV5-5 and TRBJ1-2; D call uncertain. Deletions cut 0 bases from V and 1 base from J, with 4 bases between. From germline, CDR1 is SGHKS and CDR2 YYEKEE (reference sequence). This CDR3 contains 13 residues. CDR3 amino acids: CASSLENNYGYTF. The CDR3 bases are TGTGCCAGCAGCTTGGAGAATAACTATGGCTACACCTTC.

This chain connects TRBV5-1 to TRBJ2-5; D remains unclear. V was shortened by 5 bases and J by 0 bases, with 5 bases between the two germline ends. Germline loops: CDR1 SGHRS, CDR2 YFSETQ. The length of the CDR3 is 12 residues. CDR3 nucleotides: TGCGCCAGCAGTTATAACCAAGAGACCCAGTACTTC. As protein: CASSYNQETQYF. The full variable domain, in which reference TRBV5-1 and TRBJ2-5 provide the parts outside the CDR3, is KAGVTQTPRYLIKTRGQQVTLSCSPISGHRSVSWYQQTPGQGLQFLFEYFSETQRNKGNFPGRFSGRQFSNSRSEMNVSTLELGDSALYLCASSYNQETQYFGPGTRLLVL.

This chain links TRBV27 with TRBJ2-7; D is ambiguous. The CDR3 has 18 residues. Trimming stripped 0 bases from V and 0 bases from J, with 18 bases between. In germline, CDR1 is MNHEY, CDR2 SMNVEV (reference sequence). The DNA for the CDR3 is TGTGCCAGCAGTTTATCGCAAGCGTCTCCGCCGACCTCCTACGAGCAGTACTTC. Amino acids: CASSLSQASPPTSYEQYF.

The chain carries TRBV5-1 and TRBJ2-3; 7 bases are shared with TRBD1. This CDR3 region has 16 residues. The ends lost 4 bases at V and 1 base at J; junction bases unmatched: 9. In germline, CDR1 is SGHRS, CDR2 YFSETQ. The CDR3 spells CASSLGATGGTDTQYF. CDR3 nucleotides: TGCGCCAGCAGCCTGGGTGCTACAGGGGGCACAGATACGCAGTATTTT. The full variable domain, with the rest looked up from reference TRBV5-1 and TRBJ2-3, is KAGVTQTPRYLIKTRGQQVTLSCSPISGHRSVSWYQQTPGQGLQFLFEYFSETQRNKGNFPGRFSGRQFSNSRSEMNVSTLELGDSALYLCASSLGATGGTDTQYFGPGTRLTVL.

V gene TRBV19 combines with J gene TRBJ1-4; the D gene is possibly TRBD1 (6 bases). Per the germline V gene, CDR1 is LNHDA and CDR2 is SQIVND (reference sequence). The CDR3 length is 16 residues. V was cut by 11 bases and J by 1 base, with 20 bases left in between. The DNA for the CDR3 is TGTGCCGCCAACCACAGGGAGTCGGTAACTAATGAAAAACTGTTTTTT. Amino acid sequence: CAANHRESVTNEKLFF.

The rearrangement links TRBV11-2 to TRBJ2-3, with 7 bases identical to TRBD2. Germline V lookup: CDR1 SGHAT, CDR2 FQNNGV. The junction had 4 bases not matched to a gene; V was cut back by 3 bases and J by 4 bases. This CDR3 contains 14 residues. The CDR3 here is CASSFGLDSDTQYF. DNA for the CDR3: TGTGCCAGCAGCTTCGGACTAGATTCAGATACGCAGTATTTT.

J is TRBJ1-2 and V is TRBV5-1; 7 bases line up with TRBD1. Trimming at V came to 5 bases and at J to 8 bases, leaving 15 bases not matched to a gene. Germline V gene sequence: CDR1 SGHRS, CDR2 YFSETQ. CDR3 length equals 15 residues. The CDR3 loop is CASSRGDGQAEGYTF. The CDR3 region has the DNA TGCGCCAGCAGTAGGGGCGACGGACAGGCGGAAGGCTACACCTTC.

The CDR3 sequence: CASSSRQGPNTEAFF. CDR3 sequence (DNA): TGTGCCAGTAGCTCCCGACAGGGCCCGAACACTGAAGCTTTCTTT. This chain joins TRBV19 and TRBJ1-1; 7 nucleotides agree with TRBD1. Germline V gene data show CDR1 as LNHDA and CDR2 as SQIVND (reference sequence). The CDR3 runs 15 residues. The V segment lost 6 bases and the J segment 1 base; nucleotides outside the gene matches: 8.

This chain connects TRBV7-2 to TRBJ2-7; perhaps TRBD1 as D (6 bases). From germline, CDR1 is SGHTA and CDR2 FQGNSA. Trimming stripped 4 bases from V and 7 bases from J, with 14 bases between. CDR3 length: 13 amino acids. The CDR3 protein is CASSSGQPPEQYF. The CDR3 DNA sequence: TGTGCCAGCAGCTCAGGACAGCCTCCGGAGCAGTACTTC.

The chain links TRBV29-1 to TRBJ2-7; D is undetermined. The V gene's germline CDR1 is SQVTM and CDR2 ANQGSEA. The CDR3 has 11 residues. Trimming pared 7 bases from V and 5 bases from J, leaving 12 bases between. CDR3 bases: TGCAGCGCCCGGTACCTAGACGAGCAGTACTTC. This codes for CSARYLDEQYF.

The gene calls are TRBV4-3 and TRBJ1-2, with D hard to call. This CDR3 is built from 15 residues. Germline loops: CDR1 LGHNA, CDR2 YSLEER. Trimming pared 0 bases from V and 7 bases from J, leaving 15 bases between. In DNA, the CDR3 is TGCGCCAGCAGCCAAGATCGTTGGCAGACGGGTGGCTACACCTTC. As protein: CASSQDRWQTGGYTF.